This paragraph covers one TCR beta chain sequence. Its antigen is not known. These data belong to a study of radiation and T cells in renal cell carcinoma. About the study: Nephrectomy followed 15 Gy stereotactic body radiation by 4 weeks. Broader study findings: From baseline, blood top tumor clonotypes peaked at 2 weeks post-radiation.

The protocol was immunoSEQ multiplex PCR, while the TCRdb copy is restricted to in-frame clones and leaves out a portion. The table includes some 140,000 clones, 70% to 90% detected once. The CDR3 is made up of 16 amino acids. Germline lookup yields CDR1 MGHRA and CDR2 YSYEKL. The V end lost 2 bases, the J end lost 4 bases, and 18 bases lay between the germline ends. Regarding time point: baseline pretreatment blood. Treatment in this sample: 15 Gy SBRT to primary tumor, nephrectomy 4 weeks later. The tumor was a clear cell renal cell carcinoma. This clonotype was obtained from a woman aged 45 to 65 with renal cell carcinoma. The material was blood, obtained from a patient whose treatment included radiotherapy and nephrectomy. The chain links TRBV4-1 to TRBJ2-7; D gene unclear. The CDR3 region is CASSQTGGRNNYEQYF. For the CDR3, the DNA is TGCGCCAGCAGCCAAACTGGCGGCAGAAATAATTACGAGCAGTACTTC.